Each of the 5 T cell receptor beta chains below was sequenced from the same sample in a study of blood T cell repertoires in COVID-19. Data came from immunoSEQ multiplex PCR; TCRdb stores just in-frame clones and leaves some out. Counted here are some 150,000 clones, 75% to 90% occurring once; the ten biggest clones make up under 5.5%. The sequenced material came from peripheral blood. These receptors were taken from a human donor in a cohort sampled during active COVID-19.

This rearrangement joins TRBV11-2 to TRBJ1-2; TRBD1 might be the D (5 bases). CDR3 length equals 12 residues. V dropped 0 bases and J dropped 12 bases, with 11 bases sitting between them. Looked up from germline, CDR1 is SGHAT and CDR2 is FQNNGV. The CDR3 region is CASSLDLVGHTF. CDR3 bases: TGTGCCAGCAGCTTAGATCTCGTGGGGCACACCTTC.

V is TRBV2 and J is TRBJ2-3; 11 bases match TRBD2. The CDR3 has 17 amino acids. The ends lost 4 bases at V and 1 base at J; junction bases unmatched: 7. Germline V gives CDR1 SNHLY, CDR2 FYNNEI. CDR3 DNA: TGTGCCAGCAGTGGCCCCACTAGCGGGAGTCGCACAGATACGCAGTATTTT. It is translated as CASSGPTSGSRTDTQYF.

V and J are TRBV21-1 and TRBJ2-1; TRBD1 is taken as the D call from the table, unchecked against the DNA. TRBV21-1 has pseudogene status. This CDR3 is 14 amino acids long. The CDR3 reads CASREDRGRNEQFF. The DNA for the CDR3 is TGTGCCAGCAGGGAGGACAGGGGGCGGAATGAGCAGTTCTTC.

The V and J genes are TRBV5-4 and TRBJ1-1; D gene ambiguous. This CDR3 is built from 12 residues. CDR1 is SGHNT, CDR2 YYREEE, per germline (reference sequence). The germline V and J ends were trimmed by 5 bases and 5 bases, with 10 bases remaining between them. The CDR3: CASSLADTEAFF. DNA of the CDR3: TGTGCCAGCAGTCTGGCGGATACTGAAGCTTTCTTT.

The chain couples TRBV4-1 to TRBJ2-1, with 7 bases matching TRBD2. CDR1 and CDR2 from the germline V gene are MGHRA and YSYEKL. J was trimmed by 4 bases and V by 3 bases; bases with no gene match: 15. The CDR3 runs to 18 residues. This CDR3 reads CASSQASTRWGGYNEQFF. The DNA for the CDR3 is TGCGCCAGCAGCCAGGCCTCCACGCGGTGGGGGGGGTACAATGAGCAGTTCTTC.